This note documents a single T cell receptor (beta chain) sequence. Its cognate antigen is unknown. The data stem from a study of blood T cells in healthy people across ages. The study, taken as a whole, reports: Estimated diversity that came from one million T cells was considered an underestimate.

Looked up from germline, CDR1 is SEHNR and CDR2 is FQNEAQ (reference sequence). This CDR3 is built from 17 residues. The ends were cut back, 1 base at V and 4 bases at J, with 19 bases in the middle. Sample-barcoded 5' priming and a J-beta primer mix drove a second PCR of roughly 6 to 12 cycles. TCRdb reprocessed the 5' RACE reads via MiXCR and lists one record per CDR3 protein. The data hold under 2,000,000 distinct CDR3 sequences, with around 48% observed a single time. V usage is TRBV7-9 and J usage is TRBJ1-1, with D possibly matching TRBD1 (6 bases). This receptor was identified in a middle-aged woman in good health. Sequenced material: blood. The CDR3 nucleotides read TGTGCCAGCAGCTTAGAAAGCCCAGGGGTTAGTTTCACTGAAGCTTTCTTT. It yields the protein CASSLESPGVSFTEAFF.